This entry lists 32 T cell receptor beta chains sequenced from one sample in a study of blood T cell repertoires in COVID-19. Using immunoSEQ multiplex PCR, the repertoire was profiled, and TCRdb retains in-frame clones only, with some absent. This table has around 200,000 clones, about nine tenths appearing once. Sequencing was done on a sample of peripheral blood. Receptors originate from a man between 18 and 29 years old with active or convalescent COVID-19.

The chain joins TRBV18 to TRBJ1-6; a possible D gene is TRBD1 (5 bases). Trimming took off 2 bases at V and 9 bases at J, with 14 bases between the two ends. Germline lookup yields CDR1 KGHSH and CDR2 LQKENI. There are 15 residues in the CDR3. The CDR3 spells CASSPGGSAGSPLHF. CDR3 nucleotide sequence: TGTGCCAGCTCACCAGGGGGGTCAGCGGGTTCACCCCTCCACTTT.

The chain uses TRBV29-1 and TRBJ1-1; D uncertain. Germline loops: CDR1 SQVTM, CDR2 ANQGSEA. The V end lost 4 bases, the J end lost 1 base, and 4 bases lay between the germline ends. This CDR3 has 11 amino acids. The chain's CDR3 is CSVGQNTEAFF. The CDR3 bases are TGCAGCGTTGGGCAGAACACTGAAGCTTTCTTT.

The V gene is TRBV5-6, the J gene TRBJ1-4; 7 bases line up with TRBD1. Germline assignment: CDR1 SGHDT and CDR2 YYEEEE. The trim removed 1 base at V and 4 bases at J, leaving 4 bases unmatched. The CDR3 is 15 residues long. DNA for the CDR3: TGTGCCAGCAGCTTGCGACAGGGAGGTAATGAAAAACTGTTTTTT. This gives the protein CASSLRQGGNEKLFF.

The rearrangement uses TRBV6-4 and TRBJ1-1; tentative D call: TRBD1 (5 bases). The CDR3 spans 15 residues. Trimming pared 4 bases from V and 1 base from J, leaving 13 bases between. Germline V gene lookup returns CDR1 MRHNA and CDR2 SNTAGT. For the CDR3, the DNA is TGTGCCAGCAGTGCGAATAACCAGGGGAACACTGAAGCTTTCTTT. It yields the protein CASSANNQGNTEAFF.

In this sample, this clone turned up once. The chain uses TRBV7-2 and TRBJ1-2, with 7 bases aligning to TRBD1. This CDR3 comprises 13 residues. Looked up from germline, CDR1 is SGHTA and CDR2 is FQGNSA. With 5 bases clipped from V and 8 bases from J, the junction kept 8 bases outside the gene matches. The CDR3 is CASSPRQGGGYTF. CDR3 sequence (DNA): TGTGCCAGCAGCCCCCGACAGGGCGGGGGCTACACCTTC.

The J gene is TRBJ1-1, the V gene TRBV15, with unresolved D. Germline lookup yields CDR1 LNHNV and CDR2 YYDKDF (reference sequence). With 0 bases removed from V and 1 base from J, the gap between germline ends came to 12 bases. The CDR3 length is 16 residues. DNA for the CDR3: TGTGCCACCAGCAGAGATCGATGGAGGGAGAACACTGAAGCTTTCTTT. Protein product: CATSRDRWRENTEAFF.

The chain combines TRBV14 with TRBJ1-1, with D unclear. CDR3 length: 14 amino acids. V shed 0 bases and J shed 3 bases, with 8 bases lying between them. Looked up from germline, CDR1 is SGHDN and CDR2 is FVKESK. The CDR3 sequence: CASSQDGPHTEAFF. In nucleotides, the CDR3 is TGTGCCAGCAGCCAAGATGGGCCGCACACTGAAGCTTTCTTT.

The chain uses TRBV7-9 and TRBJ1-2, with TRBD1 identical over 7 bases. Germline CDR1 reads SEHNR; CDR2 reads FQNEAQ (reference sequence). This CDR3 spans 17 amino acids. With 5 bases clipped from V and 8 bases from J, the junction kept 20 bases outside the gene matches. This CDR3 reads CASSPGQALIIGSGYTF. CDR3 nucleotides: TGTGCCAGCAGCCCTGGACAGGCCCTCATTATTGGATCGGGCTACACCTTC.

V is TRBV14 and J is TRBJ2-1; 9 bases align to TRBD1. The CDR3 totals 17 residues. Losses at the gene ends were 3 bases for V and 9 bases for J; bases not matched to a gene: 15. Germline V gene lookup returns CDR1 SGHDN and CDR2 FVKESK. The CDR3 region is CASSQFGGQGPSGEQFF. In DNA, the CDR3 is TGTGCCAGCAGCCAGTTTGGTGGACAGGGGCCGTCGGGTGAGCAGTTCTTC.

This chain joins TRBV30 and TRBJ2-2; TRBD2 matches at 13 bases. This CDR3 region has 18 residues. Losses at the gene ends were 0 bases for V and 2 bases for J; bases not matched to a gene: 6. The germline V gene encodes CDR1 GTSNPN and CDR2 SVGIG (reference sequence). The CDR3 protein is CAWSVPTSGRINTGELFF. CDR3 DNA: TGTGCCTGGAGTGTACCGACTAGCGGGAGGATAAACACCGGGGAGCTGTTTTTT.

The CDR3 nucleotides are TGCGCCAGCAGCCAAGATCTCATTGCTAGTGGCTATGGCTACACCTTC. This encodes CASSQDLIASGYGYTF. The chain employs TRBV4-1 and TRBJ1-2; D remains unclear. CDR1 and CDR2 from the germline V gene are MGHRA and YSYEKL. V dropped 0 bases and J dropped 4 bases, with 15 bases sitting between them. The CDR3 is 16 amino acids.

The CDR3 reads CASSSNYNQPQHF. The CDR3 DNA follows: TGTGCCAGCAGTTCCAACTACAATCAGCCCCAGCATTTT. The V call is TRBV6-2 or TRBV6-3, the J call TRBJ1-5; no clear D gene. V lost 4 bases and J lost 3, with 7 bases in between. The CDR3 extends over 13 amino acids. Germline V gene data show CDR1 as MNHEY and CDR2 as SVGEGT.

This rearrangement joins TRBV4-3 to TRBJ2-3; 8 bases map to TRBD2. The CDR3 totals 17 residues. Germline V lookup: CDR1 LGHNA, CDR2 YSLEER. V lost 0 bases and J lost 2; bases outside the gene matches: 7. Written as DNA, the CDR3 is TGCGCCAGCAGCCAAGATCGGGCGGGGGGAGCCACAGATACGCAGTATTTT. It translates to CASSQDRAGGATDTQYF.

The chain recombines TRBV7-3 with TRBJ2-1; D remains ambiguous. Germline V gene sequence: CDR1 SGHTA, CDR2 FQGTGA. The germline V and J ends were trimmed by 1 base and 9 bases, with 10 bases remaining between them. There are 13 residues in the CDR3. In DNA, the CDR3 is TGTGCCAGCAGCTTAATAGTTAGCAGTGAGCAGTTCTTC. This encodes CASSLIVSSEQFF.

V gene TRBV3-1 (or the pseudogene TRBV3-2) combines with J gene TRBJ2-3, with D possibly being TRBD2 (5 bases). The CDR3 runs 12 residues. Looked up from germline, CDR1 is LGHDT and CDR2 is YNNKEL (reference sequence). The germline V and J ends were trimmed by 4 bases and 6 bases, with 8 bases remaining between them. CDR3 in amino acids: CASSPSGDTQYF. DNA for the CDR3: TGTGCCAGCAGCCCCTCGGGGGATACGCAGTATTTT.

This rearrangement joins TRBV5-1 to TRBJ2-2; TRBD1 might be the D (5 bases). This CDR3 comprises 16 residues. CDR1 is SGHRS and CDR2 is YFSETQ in the germline V gene. The V end was cut by 4 bases, the J end by 2 bases, with 15 bases between. The DNA of the CDR3 is TGCGCCAGCAGCCCCAGCCAGGGTTACAACACCGGGGAGCTGTTTTTT. Protein sequence: CASSPSQGYNTGELFF.

The chain joins TRBV19 to TRBJ1-2, with 7 bases lining up with TRBD1. This CDR3 region has 17 residues. V shed 2 bases and J 3 bases; nucleotides not matched to a gene: 12. Germline loops: CDR1 LNHDA, CDR2 SQIVND (reference sequence). CDR3 sequence reads: CASSILLEGARYYGYTF. In DNA, the CDR3 is TGTGCCAGTAGTATATTATTAGAGGGGGCGAGGTACTATGGCTACACCTTC.

This chain links TRBV5-6 with TRBJ1-2, with no clear D. Trimming removed 0 bases from V and 3 bases from J, with 12 bases in between. CDR1 is SGHDT and CDR2 is YYEEEE in the germline V gene. The CDR3 is made up of 15 amino acids. The CDR3 DNA follows: TGTGCCAGCAGCTTGGTGAGCGGGAGACACTATGGCTACACCTTC. Translation gives CASSLVSGRHYGYTF.

The chain combines TRBV19 with TRBJ1-3; TRBD1 matches 7 bases. V lost 4 bases and J lost 4; bases outside the gene matches: 4. The germline V gene has CDR1 LNHDA and CDR2 SQIVND (reference sequence). The CDR3 consists of 14 residues. The CDR3, as DNA: TGTGCCAGTAGTAACACGGGACAGGGAAACACCATATATTTT. It encodes CASSNTGQGNTIYF.

This chain connects TRBV9 to TRBJ2-7, with D tentatively TRBD2 (5 bases). The CDR3 covers 15 residues. CDR1 and CDR2 (germline): SGDLS, YYNGEE. Trimming cost V 4 bases and J 5 bases, with 19 bases left between them. CDR3 amino acids: CASSKGREGGNEQYF. CDR3 DNA sequence: TGTGCCAGCAGCAAAGGACGAGAGGGTGGAAACGAGCAGTACTTC. Full variable domain (outside the CDR3, taken from reference TRBV9 and TRBJ2-7): DSGVTQTPKHLITATGQRVTLRCSPRSGDLSVYWYQQSLDQGLQFLIQYYNGEERAKGNILERFSAQQFPDLHSELNLSSLELGDSALYFCASSKGREGGNEQYFGPGTRLTVT.

The chain carries TRBV2 and TRBJ2-5; perhaps TRBD2 as D (6 bases). The CDR3 has 16 residues. Between the trimmed V and J ends, which lost 6 bases and 6 bases, there was a span of 23 bases. The V gene's germline CDR1 is SNHLY and CDR2 FYNNEI. CDR3 region: CASSPSQYSGSKTQYF. CDR3 DNA sequence: TGTGCCAGCAGCCCTTCCCAATATAGCGGTTCTAAGACCCAGTACTTC.

This sequence joins TRBV4-1 and TRBJ2-1; D not certain. The V end lost 1 base, the J end lost 4 bases, and 5 bases lay between the germline ends. This CDR3 spans 13 amino acids. The germline V gene encodes CDR1 MGHRA and CDR2 YSYEKL. CDR3 amino acids: CASSQGDYNEQFF. The CDR3 DNA reads TGCGCCAGCAGCCAAGGAGATTACAATGAGCAGTTCTTC.

CDR3 bases: TGTGCCAGCAGCCAAGCGACAGGGATAATCTCTGGGGCCAACGTCCTGACTTTC. It yields the protein CASSQATGIISGANVLTF. The rearrangement joins TRBV3-1 (or the pseudogene TRBV3-2) to TRBJ2-6; 7 bases map to TRBD1. Germline V gene sequence: CDR1 LGHDT, CDR2 YNNKEL (reference sequence). The ends lost 1 base at V and 0 bases at J; junction bases unmatched: 6. The CDR3 loop spans 18 amino acids.

The chain carries TRBV3-1 (or the pseudogene TRBV3-2) and TRBJ2-3, with a weak D call TRBD2 (5 bases). Germline CDR1 is LGHDT and CDR2 is YNNKEL (reference sequence). V dropped 2 bases and J dropped 0 bases, with 15 bases sitting between them. This CDR3 contains 17 residues. The CDR3: CASSQSGIPLSTDTQYF. CDR3 bases: TGTGCCAGCAGCCAATCGGGGATACCCCTGAGCACAGATACGCAGTATTTT.

The CDR3 protein is CAWTYGGVRYEQYF. CDR3 bases: TGTGCCTGGACCTACGGGGGGGTTCGGTACGAGCAGTACTTC. The chain joins TRBV30 to TRBJ2-7; 8 nucleotides align to TRBD2. With V trimmed by 4 bases and J by 4 bases, 9 bases remained unmatched. In germline, CDR1 is GTSNPN, CDR2 SVGIG (reference sequence). The CDR3 is 14 amino acids.

The chain couples TRBV27 to TRBJ2-7, with 10 positions matching TRBD1. CDR1 is MNHEY, CDR2 SMNVEV, per germline (reference sequence). The CDR3 contains 16 residues. J gave up 6 bases and V 5 bases, and 13 bases lay outside the gene matches. This CDR3 reads CASSPHRTGGPSEQYF. The CDR3 region has the DNA TGTGCCAGCAGTCCTCACCGGACAGGGGGTCCGAGCGAGCAGTACTTC.

The V call is TRBV19, the J call TRBJ1-1; possibly TRBD1 for D (5 bases). Per the germline V gene, CDR1 is LNHDA and CDR2 is SQIVND (reference sequence). The CDR3 sequence is 15 residues long. V lost 5 bases, J lost 1 base, and 14 bases lay in between. CDR3 DNA: TGTGCCAGTAGTGCCTGGAAGACAGCGAACACTGAAGCTTTCTTT. This encodes CASSAWKTANTEAFF. Based on the CDR3 plus reference TRBV19 and TRBJ1-1, the full variable domain is DGGITQSPKYLFRKEGQNVTLSCEQNLNHDAMYWYRQDPGQGLRLIYYSQIVNDFQKGDIAEGYSVSREKKESFPLTVTSAQKNPTAFYLCASSAWKTANTEAFFGQGTRLTVV.

This chain uses TRBV3-1 (or the pseudogene TRBV3-2) with TRBJ2-6; no definite D call. The CDR3 has 15 amino acids. Trimming pared 1 base from V and 0 bases from J, leaving 4 bases between. Germline-derived CDR1 and CDR2 are LGHDT and YNNKEL (reference sequence). The CDR3 spells CASSQGDSGANVLTF. CDR3 in DNA: TGTGCCAGCAGCCAAGGCGACTCTGGGGCCAACGTCCTGACTTTC.

V and J are TRBV18 and TRBJ2-7; D gene ambiguous. The CDR3 has 14 amino acids. Germline CDR1 reads KGHSH; CDR2 reads LQKENI. Trimming shortened V by 0 bases and J by 2 bases, and 8 bases separated the two germline ends. DNA for the CDR3: TGTGCCAGCTCACCACCTGATCAGACCTACGAGCAGTACTTC. This codes for CASSPPDQTYEQYF.

This chain joins TRBV9 and TRBJ1-5, with a weak D call TRBD1 (6 bases). The CDR3 loop spans 14 amino acids. Trimming cost V 2 bases and J 9 bases, with 15 bases left between them. Germline V CDR1 and CDR2: SGDLS, YYNGEE. The chain's CDR3 is CASSVGQPRGPQHF. CDR3 coding DNA: TGTGCCAGCAGCGTTGGGCAGCCCAGGGGGCCCCAGCATTTT.

The chain is built from TRBV6-5 and TRBJ2-7; TRBD1 aligns across 8 bases. CDR3 length: 14 residues. Germline lookup yields CDR1 MNHEY and CDR2 SVGAGI. Trimming removed 5 bases from V and 5 bases from J; junction bases left unmatched: 8. The chain's CDR3 is CASSKDRVIHEQYF. CDR3 nucleotide sequence: TGTGCCAGCAGTAAGGACAGGGTAATTCACGAGCAGTACTTC.

This chain joins TRBV7-8 and TRBJ2-5, with a possible D match to TRBD1 (6 bases). CDR1 and CDR2 (germline): SGHVS, FQNEAQ. Trimming took off 5 bases at V and 2 bases at J, with 15 bases between the two ends. The CDR3 has 15 residues. CDR3 amino acids: CASSPPGQLQETQYF. The CDR3 nucleotides read TGTGCCAGCAGCCCCCCGGGACAATTACAAGAGACCCAGTACTTC. Full variable domain (missing parts from reference TRBV7-8 and TRBJ2-5): GAGVSQSPRYKVAKRGQDVALRCDPISGHVSLFWYQQALGQGPEFLTYFQNEAQLDKSGLPSDRFFAERPEGSVSTLKIQRTQQEDSAVYLCASSPPGQLQETQYFGPGTRLLVL.